A single TCR beta chain is shown here with its context. The antigen is unknown. The data derive from a study of graft-versus-host responses after intestinal transplantation. Background on the study: Each recipient received a multivisceral, liver-intestinal, or isolated intestinal graft.

The method was immunoSEQ multiplex PCR; TCRdb's version includes in-frame clones alone and lacks a portion of them. This table holds approximately 120,000 clones, approximately 94% found once. Study-wide points: GvH clones detected in recipient marrow included some appearing first in ileum or blood. When patients had graft-donor T cell macrochimerism, their allografts held high graft-versus-host to host-versus-graft clonal ratios. Levels of circulating GvH clones at their peak were associated with early post-transplant HvG declines.

The TCR comes from a human donor who received an intestinal transplant. The sequenced sample was unstimulated CD4+ T cells sorted from spleen or lymph node cells, obtained before intestinal transplant.

CDR3 bases: TGTGCCATCAGAACGGGACAGGGCGGTGGCTACACCTTC. Its protein product is CAIRTGQGGGYTF. The V gene is TRBV10-3, the J gene TRBJ1-2, with 9 bases fitting TRBD1. Unmatched junction bases numbered 6, after V lost 6 bases and J lost 7 bases. The CDR3 contains 13 residues. Germline V lookup: CDR1 ENHRY, CDR2 SYGVKD.